This T cell receptor (beta chain) was observed in a study of identical twins. Study-wide points: Recombination models fit unrelated individuals' TCR alpha sharing but underestimated twins'.

On this clonotype itself: The antigen is not known.

In TCRdb, the 5' RACE reads were re-called with MiXCR into one record per CDR3 protein. The sample has 240,000 or so distinct CDR3 sequences; about 10% are singletons. Germline V gene lookup returns CDR1 SGHTA and CDR2 FQGNSA. The CDR3 covers 14 residues. The trim removed 7 bases at V and 6 bases at J, leaving 3 bases unmatched. Sequenced: memory T cells sorted from blood. The chain carries TRBV7-2 and TRBJ2-2, with 12 bases that match TRBD2. The TCR comes from a man aged 45-60 years in good health. Written as DNA, the CDR3 is TGTGCCAGCACCCTAGCGGGAGGGGCCGGGGAGCTGTTTTTT. Translation gives CASTLAGGAGELFF.